This T cell receptor beta chain was sequenced in a study of blood T cell repertoires in COVID-19. Study summary: Material from acute and convalescent COVID-19 was sourced from the United States, Italy and Spain. Nucleic acid was either cDNA or gDNA, and it came from T cells, B-cell-depleted T cells, or PBMCs.

The CDR3 runs to 14 residues. V was shortened by 0 bases and J by 7 bases, with 12 bases between the two germline ends. Germline assignment: CDR1 LGHNA and CDR2 YSLEER. Original processing notes: Using reference gene primer amplification, nucleated cell counts were estimated. The table came from immunoSEQ multiplex PCR; TCRdb's copy has only in-frame clones and leaves some out. Clone size and the V and J calls come from that table; the DNA yielded D and trimming. The repertoire holds some 180,000 clones, with roughly 80% as singletons. J is TRBJ2-5 and V is TRBV4-3; tentative D call: TRBD1 (6 bases). This receptor was taken from a woman older than 75 with acute or convalescent COVID-19. Sequenced input: peripheral blood. The chain's CDR3 is CASSQDWGQGTQYF. The CDR3 DNA follows: TGCGCCAGCAGCCAAGATTGGGGGCAGGGGACCCAGTACTTC.